The 13 T cell receptor beta chains listed next were all sequenced from one sample in a study of vaccination and CD4 T cells after COVID-19. The treatment is: approximately 9-day PBMC culture with coronavirus spike peptide pools or control peptides (ViraFEST assay). One should note that the unexposed donor's CD4+ T cells were collected before the COVID-19 pandemic (2011-2018). For these TCRs, the target antigens are not known. Cultured CD4+ T cells had their DNA profiled by the Oncomine TCR Beta short-read assay. TCRdb passed the PCR reads through MiXCR, listing each CDR3 protein once. The top ten clones hold 17% of a sample with some 8,000 distinct CDR3 sequences, under 60% of them seen once. Source material: CD4+ T cells from blood, cultured in vitro. Receptor source: a human donor in good health.

This clonotype turned up a few times. The chain carries TRBV7-2 and TRBJ2-7, with no clear D. Per germline, CDR1 SGHTA and CDR2 FQGNSA. This CDR3 region has 13 residues. Trimming cost V 1 base and J 2 bases, with 6 bases left between them. This CDR3 is CASSLGSAYEQYF. Here the CDR3 DNA reads TGTGCCAGCAGCTTAGGATCGGCCTACGAGCAGTACTTC.

Only one count was recorded for this clonotype. J is TRBJ1-2 and V is TRBV5-4; 7 nucleotides line up with TRBD1. This CDR3 is 13 amino acids long. CDR1 SGHNT and CDR2 YYREEE come from the germline V gene (reference sequence). J was trimmed by 6 bases and V by 1 base; bases with no gene match: 3. Here the CDR3 DNA reads TGTGCCAGCAGCTTGTATACAGGGGATGGCTACACCTTC. This translates into CASSLYTGDGYTF.

The table lists this clonotype with a few counts. This chain uses TRBV5-4 with TRBJ1-1, with 7 bases fitting TRBD1. The CDR3 length is 14 residues. Trimming removed 4 bases from V and 0 bases from J; junction bases left unmatched: 3. Germline-derived CDR1 and CDR2 are SGHNT and YYREEE (reference sequence). The CDR3 nucleotides read TGTGCCAGCAGCCTACAGGGGATGAACACTGAAGCTTTCTTT. The encoded protein is CASSLQGMNTEAFF.

This clonotype has more than one count but fewer than ten. V usage is TRBV20-1 and J usage is TRBJ2-7, with D maybe TRBD1 (5 bases). The CDR3 sequence is 15 residues long. Per the germline V gene, CDR1 is DFQATT and CDR2 is SNEGSKA (reference sequence). V lost 0 bases to trimming and J lost 2 bases, with 14 bases between them. The CDR3 region is CSARDDRRNTYEQYF. The CDR3 nucleotides read TGCAGTGCTAGAGATGACAGAAGGAATACCTACGAGCAGTACTTC.

The chain has TRBV10-2 and TRBJ2-7; 9 bases map to TRBD1. CDR1 WSHSY and CDR2 SAAADI come from the germline V gene. Trimming removed 10 bases from V and 3 bases from J; junction bases left unmatched: 10. The CDR3 contains 14 residues. The DNA of the CDR3 is TGCGCCACCAAATCCGGGACAGGGCGCTACGAGCAGTACTTC. Amino acids: CATKSGTGRYEQYF.

The chain uses TRBV4-2 and TRBJ2-2, with D unclear. The V gene's germline CDR1 is LGHNA and CDR2 YNFKEQ. The CDR3 extends over 12 amino acids. Trimming pared 1 base from V and 4 bases from J, leaving 1 base between. CDR3 region: CASSQVTGELFF. The CDR3 DNA sequence: TGTGCCAGCAGCCAAGTCACCGGGGAGCTGTTTTTT.

V usage is TRBV5-4 and J usage is TRBJ2-5; a possible D gene is TRBD2 (5 bases). The germline V gene has CDR1 SGHNT and CDR2 YYREEE (reference sequence). The V and J ends lost 1 base and 4 bases respectively, with 11 bases between them. The CDR3 sequence is 14 residues long. CDR3 nucleotides: TGTGCCAGCAGCTTGAACGGGGTCCGAGAGACCCAGTACTTC. It specifies CASSLNGVRETQYF. The complete variable domain, with remaining parts taken from reference TRBV5-4 and TRBJ2-5, reads ETGVTQSPTHLIKTRGQQVTLRCSSQSGHNTVSWYQQALGQGPQFIFQYYREEENGRGNFPPRFSGLQFPNYSSELNVNALELDDSALYLCASSLNGVRETQYFGPGTRLLVL.

In this sample, this clonotype turned up a few times. The rearrangement joins TRBV7-2 to TRBJ2-7, with TRBD1 matching over 8 bases. The germline V gene has CDR1 SGHTA and CDR2 FQGNSA. After removal of 5 bases from V and 0 bases from J, the junction contained 6 bases not matched to a gene. CDR3 size: 15 residues. The CDR3 coding sequence is TGTGCCAGCAGCCCGATGGGACAGGTCTCCTACGAGCAGTACTTC. Translating gives CASSPMGQVSYEQYF.

This clonotype has more than one count but fewer than ten. The DNA for the CDR3 is TGTGCCAGCAGCTTGGGGACAGCCCTCTCCTACGAGCAGTACTTC. Residues: CASSLGTALSYEQYF. The chain joins TRBV5-4 to TRBJ2-7, with D possibly TRBD1 on 6 matching bases. Looked up from germline, CDR1 is SGHNT and CDR2 is YYREEE (reference sequence). The CDR3 is 15 amino acids. The germline V and J ends were trimmed by 0 bases and 0 bases, with 10 bases remaining between them.

The chain is built from TRBV29-1 and TRBJ2-2; TRBD1 agrees at 7 bases. Germline CDR1 and CDR2: SQVTM and ANQGSEA. CDR3 length equals 15 residues. V lost 6 bases to trimming and J lost 7 bases; unmatched junction nucleotides: 14. The CDR3 loop reads CSVAGQDNPRGELFF. The CDR3 region has the DNA TGCAGCGTGGCCGGACAGGATAACCCTCGCGGGGAGCTGTTTTTT.

The chain links TRBV27 to TRBJ2-6; D ambiguous. This CDR3 contains 16 residues. The V gene's germline CDR1 is MNHEY and CDR2 SMNVEV (reference sequence). Trimming removed 1 base at V and 0 bases at J, with 7 bases between. The CDR3 DNA follows: TGTGCCAGCAGTTTATTTGTAGCCTCTGGGGCCAACGTCCTGACTTTC. It encodes CASSLFVASGANVLTF.

This clonotype was detected a few times. The gene calls are TRBV7-9 and TRBJ1-2; 9 positions agree with TRBD1. The CDR3 length is 18 residues. CDR1 and CDR2 (germline): SEHNR, FQNEAQ (reference sequence). V lost 7 bases to trimming and J lost 1 base; unmatched junction nucleotides: 16. The CDR3: CASKRWTGELLDNYGYTF. In DNA, the CDR3 is TGTGCCAGCAAGAGGTGGACAGGGGAACTTTTGGATAACTATGGCTACACCTTC.

V gene TRBV2 combines with J gene TRBJ1-2; D uncertain. From germline, CDR1 is SNHLY and CDR2 FYNNEI. The V gene lost 7 bases and the J gene lost 4 bases, with 7 bases spanning the gap. CDR3 length: 11 amino acids. DNA of the CDR3: TGTGCCAGCACCGGTCTCTATGGCTACACCTTC. Translated: CASTGLYGYTF.